These 10 T cell receptor beta chains were sequenced from one sample in a study of shared clonotypes between healthy human individuals. Method: immunoSEQ multiplex PCR; TCRdb's copy keeps in-frame clones and lacks some. Counted here are about 2 million clones, about 95% occurring once; the ten biggest clones make up about 1.1%. As defined, naive CD8 cells were CD45RO-negative and positively selected for CCR7, with terminally differentiated effector memory CD45RA+ cells excluded. Sequencing was performed on naive CD8+ T cells sorted from blood. The origin of the receptors is a man aged 18 to 30 in good health.

The chain has TRBV29-1 and TRBJ1-2; 7 nucleotides agree with TRBD1. Germline CDR1 and CDR2: SQVTM and ANQGSEA. The junction had 8 bases not matched to a gene; V was cut back by 3 bases and J by 4 bases. The CDR3 has 14 amino acids. The CDR3 bases are TGCAGCGTTGATAACCCAGGGGGAGGCTATGGCTACACCTTC. Protein product: CSVDNPGGGYGYTF.

This chain joins TRBV7-6 and TRBJ2-7; TRBD2 matches at 9 bases. The CDR3 runs 15 residues. V gave up 0 bases and J gave up 4 bases; unmatched junction bases: 4. Germline V gives CDR1 SGHVS, CDR2 FNYEAQ. The CDR3 loop reads CASSLASGSLYEQYF. CDR3 coding DNA: TGTGCCAGCAGCTTAGCTAGCGGGAGTCTGTACGAGCAGTACTTC.

V and J are TRBV9 and TRBJ2-2; possibly TRBD1 for D (5 bases). The germline CDR1 and CDR2 sequences are SGDLS and YYNGEE. The ends were cut back, 2 bases at V and 6 bases at J, with 11 bases in the middle. The CDR3 spans 14 residues. The CDR3 reads CASSVSGMPGELFF. CDR3 sequence (DNA): TGTGCCAGCAGCGTTTCAGGGATGCCCGGGGAGCTGTTTTTT. Looking up the rest from reference TRBV9 and TRBJ2-2 gives the full variable domain: DSGVTQTPKHLITATGQRVTLRCSPRSGDLSVYWYQQSLDQGLQFLIQYYNGEERAKGNILERFSAQQFPDLHSELNLSSLELGDSALYFCASSVSGMPGELFFGEGSRLTVL.

The CDR3 loop reads CASSLGSGANYGYTF. The CDR3 DNA follows: TGTGCCAGCAGCTTAGGCTCAGGGGCGAACTATGGCTACACCTTC. The chain recombines TRBV7-9 with TRBJ1-2; a weak D match, TRBD1 (6 bases). V shed 1 base and J shed 2 bases, with 11 bases lying between them. The CDR3 spans 15 residues. In germline, CDR1 is SEHNR, CDR2 FQNEAQ (reference sequence).

This clone has just one count. V is TRBV6-4 and J is TRBJ2-7; maybe TRBD2 (6 bases). The CDR3 has 17 amino acids. Trimming cost V 0 bases and J 4 bases, with 19 bases left between them. Germline V gene data show CDR1 as MRHNA and CDR2 as SNTAGT. In nucleotides, the CDR3 is TGTGCCAGCAGTGACTCTGTACCCACGGGGGACTCTTACGAGCAGTACTTC. Its protein product is CASSDSVPTGDSYEQYF.

The chain combines TRBV5-1 with TRBJ1-1; D gene ambiguous. The CDR3 runs 14 residues. Germline V gives CDR1 SGHRS, CDR2 YFSETQ. With 4 bases removed from V and 1 base from J, the gap between germline ends came to 11 bases. The CDR3 sequence: CASSQTWTNTEAFF. CDR3 DNA: TGCGCCAGCAGCCAGACATGGACGAACACTGAAGCTTTCTTT. The full variable domain, its missing parts supplied by reference TRBV5-1 and TRBJ1-1, is KAGVTQTPRYLIKTRGQQVTLSCSPISGHRSVSWYQQTPGQGLQFLFEYFSETQRNKGNFPGRFSGRQFSNSRSEMNVSTLELGDSALYLCASSQTWTNTEAFFGQGTRLTVV.

The chain joins TRBV27 to TRBJ2-6; D perhaps matches TRBD2 (6 bases). This CDR3 has 15 amino acids. Looked up from germline, CDR1 is MNHEY and CDR2 is SMNVEV (reference sequence). Trimming stripped 8 bases from V and 2 bases from J, with 13 bases between. The CDR3 DNA reads as TGTGCCAGCGGGCGGAGGGGAACTGGGGCCAACGTCCTGACTTTC. Encoded protein: CASGRRGTGANVLTF.

The chain employs TRBV28 and TRBJ1-5; D perhaps matches TRBD1 (5 bases). Deletions cut 1 base from V and 4 bases from J, with 17 bases between. The CDR3 has 17 amino acids. CDR1 and CDR2 from the germline V gene are MDHEN and SYDVKM. This CDR3 reads CASSLSLQVLINQPQHF. The CDR3, as DNA: TGTGCCAGCAGTTTATCCCTACAGGTTCTCATTAATCAGCCCCAGCATTTT.

V and J are TRBV2 and TRBJ2-5, with D perhaps matching TRBD1 (5 bases). The CDR3 has 14 residues. Trimming left V 7 bases short and J 1 base short, with 13 bases between. Germline V lookup: CDR1 SNHLY, CDR2 FYNNEI. For the CDR3, the DNA is TGTGCCAGCATCGACAGCCCGGGCCAAGAGACCCAGTACTTC. Translated: CASIDSPGQETQYF.

V gene TRBV13 combines with J gene TRBJ2-7; D is ambiguous. Per the germline V gene, CDR1 is PRHDT and CDR2 is FYEKMQ (reference sequence). The CDR3 contains 13 residues. Trimming cost V 0 bases and J 7 bases, with 10 bases left between them. Here the CDR3 reads CASSLGQIGEQYF. The CDR3 DNA sequence: TGTGCCAGCAGCTTAGGCCAAATAGGGGAGCAGTACTTC.